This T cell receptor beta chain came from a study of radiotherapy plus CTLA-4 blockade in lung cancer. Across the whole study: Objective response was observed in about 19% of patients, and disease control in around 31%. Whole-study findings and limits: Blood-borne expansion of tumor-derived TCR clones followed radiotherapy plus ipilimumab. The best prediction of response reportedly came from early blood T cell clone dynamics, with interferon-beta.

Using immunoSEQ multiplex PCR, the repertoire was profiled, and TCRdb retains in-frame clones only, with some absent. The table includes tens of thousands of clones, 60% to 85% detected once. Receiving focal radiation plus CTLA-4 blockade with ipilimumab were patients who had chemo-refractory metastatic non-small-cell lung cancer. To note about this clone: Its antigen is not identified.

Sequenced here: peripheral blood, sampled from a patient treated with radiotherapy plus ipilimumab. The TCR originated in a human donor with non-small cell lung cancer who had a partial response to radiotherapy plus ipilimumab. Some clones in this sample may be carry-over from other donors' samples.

CDR3 sequence: CASSLEAGLNEQFF. The CDR3 DNA reads as TGCGCCAGCAGCTTGGAGGCGGGGCTCAATGAGCAGTTCTTC. V is TRBV5-1 and J is TRBJ2-1; TRBD2 is a possible D gene (6 bases). V lost 0 bases, J lost 6 bases, and 10 bases lay in between. Germline V gene lookup returns CDR1 SGHRS and CDR2 YFSETQ. This CDR3 comprises 14 residues.